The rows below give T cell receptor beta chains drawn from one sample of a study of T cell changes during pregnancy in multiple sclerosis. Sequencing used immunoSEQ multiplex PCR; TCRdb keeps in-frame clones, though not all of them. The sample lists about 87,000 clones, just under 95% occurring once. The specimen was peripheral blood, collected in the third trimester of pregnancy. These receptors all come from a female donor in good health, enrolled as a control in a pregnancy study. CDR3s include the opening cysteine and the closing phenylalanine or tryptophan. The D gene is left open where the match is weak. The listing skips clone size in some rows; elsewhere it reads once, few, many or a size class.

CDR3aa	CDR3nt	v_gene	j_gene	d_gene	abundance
CASSHDRGTDTEAFF	TGCGCCAGCAGCCACGACAGGGGTACGGACACTGAAGCTTTCTTT	TRBV4-1	TRBJ1-1	TRBD1	once
CASSGISSTDTQYF	TGCGCCAGCAGCGGCATCTCTAGCACAGATACGCAGTATTTT	TRBV5-1	TRBJ2-3	.	.
CASSHRDSPPYEQYF	TGCGCCAGCAGCCACCGGGACAGCCCCCCCTACGAGCAGTACTTC	TRBV4-1	TRBJ2-7	TRBD1	.
CASSGSLADYGYTF	TGTGCCAGCAGTGGCTCTCTGGCGGACTATGGCTACACCTTC	TRBV2	TRBJ1-2	.	once
CASRPGLAGGLNNEQFF	TGTGCCAGCAGGCCGGGACTAGCGGGAGGGCTCAACAATGAGCAGTTCTTC	TRBV2	TRBJ2-1	TRBD2	.
CASRSGTGGSGANVLTF	TGTGCCAGCAGGTCTGGGACAGGTGGTTCTGGGGCCAACGTCCTGACTTTC	TRBV27	TRBJ2-6	TRBD1	.
CAISGTSGFSYEQYF	TGTGCCATCAGTGGGACTAGCGGTTTTTCTTACGAGCAGTACTTC	TRBV10-3	TRBJ2-7	TRBD2	.
CASSFVGGPTYEQYF	TGTGCCAGCAGCTTTGTGGGAGGACCAACCTACGAGCAGTACTTC	TRBV7-9	TRBJ2-7	.	.
CASTRGTEAFF	TGTGCCAGCACAAGGGGGACTGAAGCTTTCTTT	TRBV28	TRBJ1-1	.	few
CASSITLQGSGYTF	TGCGCCAGCAGCATAACGTTACAGGGATCCGGCTACACCTTC	TRBV5-1	TRBJ1-2	.	.
CASSLVRGEQFF	TGTGCCAGCAGCTTAGTAAGGGGTGAGCAGTTCTTC	TRBV11-2	TRBJ2-1	.	.
CASSTLGNEQFF	TGTGCCAGCAGCACACTAGGCAATGAGCAGTTCTTC	TRBV13	TRBJ2-1	.	.
CASSEGSSNQPQHF	TGTGCCAGCAGTGAAGGGAGTAGCAATCAGCCCCAGCATTTT	TRBV6-1	TRBJ1-5	.	.
CAISESTSPGNTIYF	TGTGCCATCAGTGAGTCGACATCTCCTGGAAACACCATATATTTT	TRBV10-3	TRBJ1-3	.	.
CASSLVLQETQYF	TGCGCCAGCAGCTTGGTCTTGCAAGAGACCCAGTACTTC	TRBV5-1	TRBJ2-5	.	.
CASSEGRGNQPQHF	TGTGCCAGCAGTGAAGGTCGAGGCAATCAGCCCCAGCATTTT	TRBV2	TRBJ1-5	.	.
CASSLGGQETQYF	TGTGCCAGCAGCCTCGGGGGTCAAGAGACCCAGTACTTC	TRBV13	TRBJ2-5	.	.
CASSPRQESWTTSF	TGTGCCAGCTCACCTAGACAGGAAAGTTGGACAACTTCCTTT	TRBV18	TRBJ2-3	.	.
CASSLGDSSGNTIYF	TGTGCCAGCAGCTTAGGGGACAGCTCTGGAAACACCATATATTTT	TRBV11-2	TRBJ1-3	TRBD1	.
CASSAPGAYNEQFF	TGTGCCAGCAGTGCCCCAGGGGCCTACAATGAGCAGTTCTTC	TRBV6-6	TRBJ2-1	.	.
CASSSLSPAGGIADTQYF	TGCGCCAGCAGCTCACTCTCTCCAGCGGGAGGGATCGCAGATACGCAGTATTTT	TRBV5-1	TRBJ2-3	TRBD2	.
CASSPGQGDNQPQHF	TGTGCCAGCTCACCAGGTCAGGGGGATAATCAGCCCCAGCATTTT	TRBV18	TRBJ1-5	TRBD1	.
CASSATGGAGGELFF	TGCGCCAGCAGTGCCACAGGGGGCGCCGGCGGGGAGCTGTTTTTT	TRBV5-1	TRBJ2-2	TRBD1	.
CASSRWTGDGNQPQHF	TGTGCCAGCAGCAGATGGACAGGGGATGGCAATCAGCCCCAGCATTTT	TRBV28	TRBJ1-5	TRBD1	.
CASSPREYSYNEQFF	TGTGCCAGCAGTCCCCGGGAGTACTCCTACAATGAGCAGTTCTTC	TRBV6-5	TRBJ2-1	.	once
CASSEEGRYNTEAFF	TGCGCCAGCAGCGAAGAGGGCAGGTACAATACTGAAGCTTTCTTT	TRBV4-1	TRBJ1-1	.	.
CASRMDPGQPEQYF	TGTGCCAGCCGAATGGACCCCGGACAGCCCGAGCAGTACTTC	TRBV6-1	TRBJ2-7	.	.
CASSPGLAGGLVGELFF	TGTGCCAGCAGTCCAGGACTAGCGGGAGGTCTAGTCGGGGAGCTGTTTTTT	TRBV28	TRBJ2-2	TRBD2	.
CASSLVSAGGSYEQYF	TGTGCCAGCAGCTTGGTATCGGCGGGAGGGTCCTACGAGCAGTACTTC	TRBV5-6	TRBJ2-7	TRBD2	.
CASSQGSGQAVVAQYF	TGCGCCAGCAGCCAAGGTTCCGGACAGGCCGTGGTGGCCCAGTACTTC	TRBV4-1	TRBJ2-5	TRBD1	.
CASSLGGGKDGELFF	TGCGCCAGCAGCTTGGGTGGAGGGAAGGACGGGGAGCTGTTTTTT	TRBV5-1	TRBJ2-2	.	few
CASSQKGANYGYTF	TGTGCCAGCTCACAAAAGGGAGCTAACTATGGCTACACCTTC	TRBV18	TRBJ1-2	.	.
CASSSGNTGELFF	TGTGCCAGCAGCTCGGGAAACACCGGGGAGCTGTTTTTT	TRBV6-1	TRBJ2-2	.	.
CASSQADRNYGYTF	TGTGCCAGCAGCCAAGCCGACAGGAACTATGGCTACACCTTC	TRBV4-2	TRBJ1-2	.	.
CASSQSGGPQETQYF	TGTGCCAGCAGCCAGAGCGGAGGACCTCAAGAGACCCAGTACTTC	TRBV5-4	TRBJ2-5	.	.
CASSPSLQETQYF	TGCGCCAGCAGCCCTTCACTCCAAGAGACCCAGTACTTC	TRBV5-1	TRBJ2-5	.	.
CASNEGSNQPQHF	TGTGCCAGCAACGAGGGAAGCAATCAGCCCCAGCATTTT	TRBV2	TRBJ1-5	.	once
CASTQTSGPYNEQFF	TGCGCCAGCACCCAAACTAGCGGGCCCTACAATGAGCAGTTCTTC	TRBV5-1	TRBJ2-1	TRBD2	.
CASSLARGLYEQYF	TGTGCCAGCAGTTTGGCCCGAGGTCTCTACGAGCAGTACTTC	TRBV27	TRBJ2-7	.	.
CAISEWYSSTEAFF	TGTGCCATCAGTGAGTGGTACTCGAGCACTGAAGCTTTCTTT	TRBV10-3	TRBJ1-1	.	.
CASSLRASGSLEQYF	TGTGCCAGCAGTTTAAGGGCTAGCGGGAGCTTGGAGCAGTACTTC	TRBV27	TRBJ2-7	TRBD2	once
CASSIQDRGPYEQYF	TGTGCCAGTAGTATACAGGACAGGGGTCCCTACGAGCAGTACTTC	TRBV19	TRBJ2-7	TRBD1	.
CATSMSKSGRAGEQYF	TGTGCCACCAGCATGAGTAAGAGCGGGAGGGCGGGGGAGCAGTACTTC	TRBV15	TRBJ2-7	TRBD2	once
CASSPYTQSSGNTIYF	TGCGCCAGCAGCCCGTACACGCAATCCTCTGGAAACACCATATATTTT	TRBV5-1	TRBJ1-3	.	.
CASSLGDRGNQPQHF	TGTGCCAGCAGCTTAGGAGACAGGGGAAATCAGCCCCAGCATTTT	TRBV7-9	TRBJ1-5	TRBD1	.
CASSFGRGLYEQYF	TGTGCCAGCAGTTTCGGCAGGGGGTTATACGAGCAGTACTTC	TRBV28	TRBJ2-7	TRBD1	.
CASSQEGRESIQYF	TGTGCCAGCAGCCAAGAGGGCCGGGAAAGCATTCAGTACTTC	TRBV4-2	TRBJ2-4	.	.
CASSEDGWGTSYEQYF	TGTGCCAGCAGTGAAGATGGGTGGGGGACATCCTACGAGCAGTACTTC	TRBV6-1	TRBJ2-7	.	.
CASRPGQGGNEQFF	TGTGCCAGCAGGCCGGGACAGGGCGGCAATGAGCAGTTCTTC	TRBV7-6	TRBJ2-1	TRBD1	.
CASSSLTGLSSYNEQFF	TGTGCCAGCAGTTCCCTGACAGGTCTTAGCTCCTACAATGAGCAGTTCTTC	TRBV28	TRBJ2-1	.	.
CASSMTVNTEAFF	TGTGCCAGCAGCATGACAGTTAACACTGAAGCTTTCTTT	TRBV7-9	TRBJ1-1	.	.
CSVTFGQVKYEQYF	TGCAGCGTCACCTTCGGACAGGTGAAATACGAGCAGTACTTC	TRBV29-1	TRBJ2-7	TRBD1	.
CASSVKGEHEQFF	TGTGCCAGCAGTGTTAAGGGGGAGCATGAGCAGTTCTTC	TRBV6-4	TRBJ2-1	.	.
CASSQSGGPWTSGIIYEQYF	TGCGCCAGCAGTCAATCGGGTGGGCCTTGGACTAGCGGGATTATCTACGAGCAGTACTTC	TRBV23-1	TRBJ2-7	TRBD2	.
CASTPSVIPYEQYF	TGTGCCAGCACCCCTTCCGTAATCCCCTACGAGCAGTACTTC	TRBV7-4	TRBJ2-7	.	.
CASTRLAGAQETQYF	TGCGCCAGCACCCGACTAGCGGGAGCCCAAGAGACCCAGTACTTC	TRBV5-1	TRBJ2-5	TRBD2	.